The 29 T cell receptor beta chains below come from one sample, sequenced in a study of blood T cell repertoires in COVID-19. TCRdb keeps only in-frame clones here, not all; method: immunoSEQ multiplex PCR. The sample holds more than 95,000 clones, 86% seen once. Sequencing used peripheral blood. These receptors were taken from a man aged 70 or older who had recovered from COVID-19.

The V and J genes are TRBV3-1 (or the pseudogene TRBV3-2) and TRBJ2-1; 9 bases align to TRBD1. The CDR3 contains 14 residues. Germline V gene sequence: CDR1 LGHDT, CDR2 YNNKEL (reference sequence). The junction had 9 bases not matched to a gene; V was cut back by 5 bases and J by 10 bases. CDR3 in amino acids: CASSSNRGLGEQFF. In DNA, the CDR3 is TGTGCCAGCAGCTCTAACAGGGGGCTGGGGGAGCAGTTCTTC.

The chain employs TRBV28 and TRBJ1-2; TRBD1 agrees at 9 bases. Losses at the gene ends were 2 bases for V and 4 bases for J; bases not matched to a gene: 2. Germline loops: CDR1 MDHEN, CDR2 SYDVKM. CDR3 length: 14 amino acids. CDR3 residues: CASSLGQGSYGYTF. The CDR3 DNA follows: TGTGCCAGCAGTTTAGGACAGGGGAGCTATGGCTACACCTTC.

The rearrangement joins TRBV5-1 to TRBJ1-3; TRBD1 matches 7 bases. Per the germline V gene, CDR1 is SGHRS and CDR2 is YFSETQ. The CDR3 is made up of 15 amino acids. With V trimmed by 4 bases and J by 0 bases, 4 bases remained unmatched. The CDR3 reads CASSTTGISGNTIYF. CDR3 DNA: TGCGCCAGCAGCACGACAGGGATCTCTGGAAACACCATATATTTT.

This clone was seen only a few times. V and J are TRBV5-1 and TRBJ2-5; D is possibly TRBD2 (6 bases). V lost 4 bases to trimming and J lost 4 bases, with 11 bases between them. The CDR3 runs 13 residues. Germline loops: CDR1 SGHRS, CDR2 YFSETQ. The CDR3 region has the DNA TGCGCCAGCAGCGCGGACTATCTAGAGACCCAGTACTTC. Translation: CASSADYLETQYF. Filled out from reference TRBV5-1 and TRBJ2-5, the complete variable domain reads KAGVTQTPRYLIKTRGQQVTLSCSPISGHRSVSWYQQTPGQGLQFLFEYFSETQRNKGNFPGRFSGRQFSNSRSEMNVSTLELGDSALYLCASSADYLETQYFGPGTRLLVL.

In its sample, this clone was seen a few times. This rearrangement joins TRBV27 to TRBJ2-7, with 7 bases lining up with TRBD2. V lost 7 bases and J lost 5; bases outside the gene matches: 14. Per germline, CDR1 MNHEY and CDR2 SMNVEV (reference sequence). The CDR3 loop spans 15 amino acids. CDR3 region: CASTLNWGGRDEQYF. The CDR3 DNA is TGTGCCAGCACATTGAACTGGGGAGGGAGGGACGAGCAGTACTTC.

The gene calls are TRBV30 and TRBJ2-1; perhaps TRBD2 as D (6 bases). Germline CDR1 reads GTSNPN; CDR2 reads SVGIG (reference sequence). The CDR3 sequence is 15 residues long. V was trimmed by 6 bases and J by 8 bases, leaving 23 bases between them. CDR3 amino acids: CACHFSWGGVDEQFF. CDR3 sequence (DNA): TGTGCCTGCCACTTTTCCTGGGGAGGAGTCGATGAGCAGTTCTTC.

The CDR3 loop reads CASSATLVGLAGKGDEQFF. The CDR3 coding sequence is TGTGCCAGCAGCGCCACCCTCGTGGGACTAGCGGGAAAGGGGGATGAGCAGTTCTTC. V usage is TRBV9 and J usage is TRBJ2-1, with TRBD2 matching 13 bases. Losses at the gene ends were 3 bases for V and 8 bases for J; bases not matched to a gene: 17. Germline V gives CDR1 SGDLS, CDR2 YYNGEE. The CDR3 extends over 19 amino acids.

V usage is TRBV18 and J usage is TRBJ1-2, with a weak D call TRBD1 (6 bases). Germline V gives CDR1 KGHSH, CDR2 LQKENI. V lost 3 bases, J lost 2 bases, and 10 bases lay in between. This CDR3 has 14 amino acids. For the CDR3, the DNA is TGTGCCAGCTCACCCAGGGGCTTCAACTATGGCTACACCTTC. Protein product: CASSPRGFNYGYTF.

This sequence joins TRBV18 and TRBJ1-1; D unclear. Germline V gene sequence: CDR1 KGHSH, CDR2 LQKENI. This CDR3 comprises 14 residues. V lost 2 bases, J lost 7 bases, and 14 bases lay in between. The CDR3 DNA follows: TGTGCCAGCTCACCATCGCCAAGAGGCGGTGAAGCTTTCTTT. This gives the protein CASSPSPRGGEAFF. Looking up the rest from reference TRBV18 and TRBJ1-1 gives the full variable domain: NAGVMQNPRHLVRRRGQEARLRCSPMKGHSHVYWYRQLPEEGLKFMVYLQKENIIDESGMPKERFSAEFPKEGPSILRIQQVVRGDSAAYFCASSPSPRGGEAFFGQGTRLTVV.

The rearrangement links TRBV6-5 to TRBJ2-1, with unresolved D. V lost 0 bases and J lost 5, with 8 bases in between. CDR1 MNHEY and CDR2 SVGAGI come from the germline V gene. This CDR3 has 14 residues. The chain's CDR3 is CASSYSRKDNEQFF. The CDR3 region has the DNA TGTGCCAGCAGTTACTCGCGGAAGGACAATGAGCAGTTCTTC.

CDR3 coding DNA: TGTGCCAGCAGCACCGAGGGCGGTGGGGAAGTGAACACTGAAGCTTTCTTT. Translation gives CASSTEGGGEVNTEAFF. The chain links TRBV9 to TRBJ1-1, with unresolved D. This CDR3 contains 17 residues. The germline CDR1 and CDR2 sequences are SGDLS and YYNGEE. V was clipped by 4 bases and J by 0 bases, with 19 bases between them.

This clone was seen just once. This sequence joins TRBV4-1 and TRBJ1-4; 7 bases map to TRBD1. J lost 4 bases, V lost 6 bases, and 5 bases had no gene match. The CDR3 spans 14 residues. Germline assignment: CDR1 MGHRA and CDR2 YSYEKL. The CDR3, as DNA: TGCGCCAGCAGGACTACAGGGGTTAATGAAAAACTGTTTTTT. Translated, it gives CASRTTGVNEKLFF.

The chain recombines TRBV10-3 with TRBJ1-2, with TRBD1 as a possible D gene (5 bases). The CDR3 is made up of 15 amino acids. V lost 6 bases and J 0 bases, leaving 14 bases between the germline ends. Per the germline V gene, CDR1 is ENHRY and CDR2 is SYGVKD. CDR3: CAISLRGGANYGYTF. In DNA form, the CDR3 reads TGTGCCATCAGCCTCCGGGGGGGAGCTAACTATGGCTACACCTTC.

The table lists this clone with a count of one. This chain connects TRBV19 to TRBJ2-7; D is unresolved. Germline loops: CDR1 LNHDA, CDR2 SQIVND (reference sequence). The CDR3 spans 14 residues. V dropped 11 bases and J dropped 0 bases, with 17 bases sitting between them. Here the CDR3 reads CAASTPGSSYEQYF. The CDR3 nucleotides are TGTGCCGCGTCCACCCCAGGTTCCTCCTACGAGCAGTACTTC.

In this sample, this clone turned up a few times. The V gene is TRBV10-3, the J gene TRBJ2-1; TRBD2 aligns across 8 bases. V gave up 2 bases and J gave up 4 bases; unmatched junction bases: 7. The CDR3 runs to 16 residues. Germline V gene data show CDR1 as ENHRY and CDR2 as SYGVKD. This chain's CDR3 is CAISEIGTSQYNEQFF. DNA of the CDR3: TGTGCCATCAGTGAGATAGGGACTAGTCAGTACAATGAGCAGTTCTTC.

This rearrangement joins TRBV28 to TRBJ2-5, with TRBD2 matching over 7 bases. V lost 5 bases and J lost 0; bases outside the gene matches: 9. CDR3 length: 16 residues. Germline assignment: CDR1 MDHEN and CDR2 SYDVKM. The CDR3 here is CASSLVLAANQETQYF. The CDR3 nucleotides read TGTGCCAGCAGTCTAGTGCTAGCGGCCAACCAAGAGACCCAGTACTTC.

The V and J genes are TRBV5-4 and TRBJ1-2, with 8 bases aligning to TRBD1. The CDR3 is made up of 15 amino acids. CDR1 and CDR2 (germline): SGHNT, YYREEE (reference sequence). V shed 5 bases and J 0 bases; nucleotides not matched to a gene: 6. In nucleotides, the CDR3 is TGTGCCAGCAGGCGGGACAGGTTTTCTAACTATGGCTACACCTTC. Translated, it gives CASRRDRFSNYGYTF.

The chain has TRBV20-1 and TRBJ2-5; 11 nucleotides line up with TRBD1. The CDR3 extends over 15 amino acids. From germline, CDR1 is DFQATT and CDR2 SNEGSKA (reference sequence). V shed 6 bases, J shed 5 bases, and the junction held 11 bases outside the gene matches. The CDR3 spells CSASGQGALRETQYF. In DNA form, the CDR3 reads TGCAGTGCAAGTGGACAGGGGGCGTTGCGGGAGACCCAGTACTTC.

Here the CDR3 DNA reads TGTGCCAGTAGCCGTCGACTAGCGGGAGGGGTGGATACGCAGTATTTT. This gives the protein CASSRRLAGGVDTQYF. This chain uses TRBV19 with TRBJ2-3; TRBD2 matches at 14 bases. The CDR3 loop spans 16 amino acids. Losses at the gene ends were 6 bases for V and 6 bases for J; bases not matched to a gene: 8. CDR1 and CDR2 (germline): LNHDA, SQIVND (reference sequence). Full variable domain (outside the CDR3, taken from reference TRBV19 and TRBJ2-3): DGGITQSPKYLFRKEGQNVTLSCEQNLNHDAMYWYRQDPGQGLRLIYYSQIVNDFQKGDIAEGYSVSREKKESFPLTVTSAQKNPTAFYLCASSRRLAGGVDTQYFGPGTRLTVL.

This sequence joins TRBV10-2 and TRBJ2-3; 13 bases agree with TRBD2. CDR1 and CDR2 from the germline V gene are WSHSY and SAAADI. V was pared by 6 bases and J by 1 base, with 4 bases of the junction left unmatched. The CDR3 has 16 residues. CDR3: CASRPTSGRGTDTQYF. CDR3 sequence (DNA): TGCGCCAGCAGACCCACTAGCGGGAGGGGCACAGATACGCAGTATTTT.

The chain carries TRBV4-1 and TRBJ1-2, with D perhaps TRBD1 (6 bases). V was trimmed by 2 bases and J by 2 bases, leaving 12 bases between them. The CDR3 consists of 15 residues. CDR1 is MGHRA and CDR2 is YSYEKL in the germline V gene. The CDR3 sequence: CASSQTGTLNYGYTF. CDR3 bases: TGCGCCAGCAGCCAAACCGGGACACTAAACTATGGCTACACCTTC.

This clone was seen only a few times. The rearrangement joins TRBV2 to TRBJ1-1; 8 bases are a match to TRBD1. The CDR3 loop spans 13 amino acids. V lost 7 bases, J lost 2 bases, and 3 bases stayed unmatched. Germline CDR1 reads SNHLY; CDR2 reads FYNNEI. The CDR3: CASTDRVNTEAFF. The CDR3 nucleotides are TGTGCCAGCACGGACAGGGTAAACACTGAAGCTTTCTTT.

The chain has TRBV10-3 and TRBJ1-5; 9 bases are shared with TRBD1. CDR1 and CDR2 from the germline V gene are ENHRY and SYGVKD. This CDR3 contains 18 residues. With V trimmed by 0 bases and J by 3 bases, 9 bases remained unmatched. In DNA form, the CDR3 reads TGTGCCATCAGTGAGTCCCGCCCGGGACAGGGTAACAATCAGCCCCAGCATTTT. As protein: CAISESRPGQGNNQPQHF.

This clone was seen just once. V and J are TRBV19 and TRBJ2-7, with TRBD2 identical over 13 bases. The V segment lost 4 bases and the J segment 2 bases; nucleotides outside the gene matches: 5. Germline V lookup: CDR1 LNHDA, CDR2 SQIVND (reference sequence). CDR3 length: 16 residues. CDR3 in DNA: TGTGCCAGTAGTACTCCCGGGACTAGCGGGACCTACGAGCAGTACTTC. This sequence encodes CASSTPGTSGTYEQYF.

In the case of this clone: In the same sample, other DNA sequences code for this CDR3. This chain joins TRBV28 and TRBJ1-1, with a possible D match to TRBD1 (5 bases). Deletions cut 2 bases from V and 1 base from J, with 8 bases between. This CDR3 comprises 14 residues. Germline V gene lookup returns CDR1 MDHEN and CDR2 SYDVKM. The CDR3 sequence: CASSLGQGNTEAFF. The CDR3 DNA follows: TGTGCCAGCAGTTTAGGGCAGGGGAACACTGAAGCTTTCTTT.

V usage is TRBV7-8 and J usage is TRBJ2-1; no clear D gene. The CDR3 is made up of 13 amino acids. CDR1 is SGHVS, CDR2 FQNEAQ, per germline. The V end was cut by 10 bases, the J end by 6 bases, with 16 bases between. This CDR3 reads CATQTNRVNEQFF. The CDR3 nucleotides read TGTGCCACACAAACCAACCGGGTCAATGAGCAGTTCTTC.

The chain uses TRBV5-1 and TRBJ1-1, with D perhaps TRBD1 (6 bases). The germline gives CDR1 SGHRS, CDR2 YFSETQ. Trimming removed 6 bases from V and 1 base from J, with 10 bases in between. The CDR3 has 13 residues. The CDR3 region is CASTPTGNTEAFF. The CDR3 region has the DNA TGCGCCAGCACCCCGACAGGGAACACTGAAGCTTTCTTT.

The genes are TRBV20-1 and TRBJ1-2; D is possibly TRBD1 (5 bases). V lost 7 bases and J lost 5, with 8 bases in between. Germline CDR1 is DFQATT and CDR2 is SNEGSKA (reference sequence). CDR3 length equals 10 residues. The CDR3 DNA sequence: TGCAGTGGACAGCGATATGGCTACACCTTC. Amino acids: CSGQRYGYTF.

The chain combines TRBV7-9 with TRBJ1-1, with no clear D. V was pared by 4 bases and J by 0 bases, with 12 bases between. The CDR3 loop spans 15 amino acids. Germline V gene sequence: CDR1 SEHNR, CDR2 FQNEAQ (reference sequence). CDR3: CASSSFPVMNTEAFF. CDR3 bases: TGTGCCAGCAGCTCCTTCCCAGTAATGAACACTGAAGCTTTCTTT.